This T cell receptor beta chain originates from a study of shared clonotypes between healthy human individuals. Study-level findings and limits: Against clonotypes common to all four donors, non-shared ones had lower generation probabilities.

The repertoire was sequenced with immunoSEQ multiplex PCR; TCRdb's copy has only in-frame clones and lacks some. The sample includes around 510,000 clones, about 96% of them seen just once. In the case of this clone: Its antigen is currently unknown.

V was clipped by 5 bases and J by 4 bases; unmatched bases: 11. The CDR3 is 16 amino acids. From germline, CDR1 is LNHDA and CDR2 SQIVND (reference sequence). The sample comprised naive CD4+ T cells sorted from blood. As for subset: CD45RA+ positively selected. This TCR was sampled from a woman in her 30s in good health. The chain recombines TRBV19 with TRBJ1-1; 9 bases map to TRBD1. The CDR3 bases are TGTGCCAGTAGTCTCGACAGGGGGACCTCGAGCACTGAAGCTTTCTTT. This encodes CASSLDRGTSSTEAFF.